These 7 T cell receptor beta chains were sequenced from one sample in a study of CD8+ T cells in alopecia areata. cDNA serving as the sequencing template came from extracted, reverse transcribed RNA. Profiled with immunoSEQ multiplex PCR; TCRdb holds only in-frame clones, not every one. The sample holds about 120,000 clones, roughly two fifths seen once. The sequenced material came from CD4+ T cells sorted from blood. Source of these receptors: a human donor with alopecia areata.

This clone was counted only a few times. V usage is TRBV10-3 and J usage is TRBJ2-1; D is perhaps TRBD1 (6 bases). From germline, CDR1 is ENHRY and CDR2 SYGVKD. The CDR3 length is 14 residues. V lost 7 bases to trimming and J lost 8 bases, with 18 bases between them. CDR3 nucleotide sequence: TGTGCCATCACTGTGGGACAAAGCTGGGATGAGCAGTTCTTC. This translates into CAITVGQSWDEQFF.

This chain links TRBV29-1 with TRBJ1-2; no clear D. V was clipped by 0 bases and J by 8 bases, with 19 bases between them. The CDR3 is made up of 15 amino acids. Germline values: CDR1 SQVTM, CDR2 ANQGSEA. In nucleotides, the CDR3 is TGCAGCGTTGAAGATTGGGCCGTCCTAGGGTCAGGCTACACCTTC. Its translation is CSVEDWAVLGSGYTF.

This clone was seen a handful of times. The chain links TRBV29-1 to TRBJ2-7, with TRBD2 as a possible D gene (6 bases). Germline V lookup: CDR1 SQVTM, CDR2 ANQGSEA. The CDR3 is 15 residues long. With 0 bases removed from V and 4 bases from J, the gap between germline ends came to 16 bases. CDR3 sequence (DNA): TGCAGCGTTGAAGATCGGACCGGGAGATCTTACGAGCAGTACTTC. Protein: CSVEDRTGRSYEQYF.

V and J are TRBV29-1 and TRBJ2-5; the D is unclear. V lost 2 bases, J lost 5 bases, and 9 bases lay in between. Germline loops: CDR1 SQVTM, CDR2 ANQGSEA. This CDR3 region has 12 residues. The CDR3 loop is CSVEPSKETQYF. The CDR3 DNA follows: TGCAGCGTTGAACCAAGTAAGGAGACCCAGTACTTC. Combining the CDR3 with reference TRBV29-1 and TRBJ2-5 gives the whole variable domain SAVISQKPSRDICQRGTSLTIQCQVDSQVTMMFWYRQQPGQSLTLIATANQGSEATYESGFVIDKFPISRPNLTFSTLTVSNMSPEDSSIYLCSVEPSKETQYFGPGTRLLVL.

This chain links TRBV29-1 with TRBJ2-5; tentatively, D is TRBD1 or TRBD2 (7 bases each). Germline CDR1 SQVTM, CDR2 ANQGSEA. With 7 bases removed from V and 5 bases from J, the gap between germline ends came to 14 bases. This CDR3 has 12 amino acids. CDR3 residues: CSAQGGTETQYF. The CDR3 region has the DNA TGCAGCGCCCAGGGGGGGACTGAGACCCAGTACTTC.

The rearrangement links TRBV7-9 to TRBJ2-7; 8 bases map to TRBD1. The germline V gene has CDR1 SEHNR and CDR2 FQNEAQ (reference sequence). The CDR3 runs to 13 residues. J was trimmed by 5 bases and V by 5 bases; bases with no gene match: 5. The CDR3 DNA is TGTGCCAGCAGCCGAGCGGACAGGGACGAGCAGTACTTC. Translating gives CASSRADRDEQYF.

The CDR3 region has the DNA TGTGCCAGCAGCTCGGGGAGGTTCTCCTACGAGCAGTACTTC. Its translation: CASSSGRFSYEQYF. V and J are TRBV7-8 and TRBJ2-7; a weak D match, TRBD2 (6 bases). The CDR3 runs to 14 residues. V lost 4 bases and J lost 0, with 10 bases in between. Germline assignment: CDR1 SGHVS and CDR2 FQNEAQ.